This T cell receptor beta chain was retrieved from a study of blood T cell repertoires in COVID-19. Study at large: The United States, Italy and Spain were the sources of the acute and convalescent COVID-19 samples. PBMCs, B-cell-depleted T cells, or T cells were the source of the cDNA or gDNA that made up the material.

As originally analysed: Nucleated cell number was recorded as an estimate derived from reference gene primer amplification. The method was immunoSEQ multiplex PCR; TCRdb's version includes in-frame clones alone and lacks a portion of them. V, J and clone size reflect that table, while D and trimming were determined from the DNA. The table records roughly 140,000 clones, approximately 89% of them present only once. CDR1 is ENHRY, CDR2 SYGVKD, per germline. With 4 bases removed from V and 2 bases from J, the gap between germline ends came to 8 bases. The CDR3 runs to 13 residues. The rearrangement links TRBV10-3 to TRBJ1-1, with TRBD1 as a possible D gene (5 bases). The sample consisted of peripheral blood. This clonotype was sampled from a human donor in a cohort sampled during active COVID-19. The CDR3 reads CAISVGGNTEAFF. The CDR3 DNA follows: TGTGCCATCAGTGTCGGGGGTAACACTGAAGCTTTCTTT.